Below, 23 T cell receptor beta chains from the same sample are listed, as sequenced in a study of cytomegalovirus exposure and HLA in healthy donors (dated by TCRdb to 2015 to 2018). Receptors were amplified or captured by the immunoSEQ multiplex PCR assay. For the multiplex PCR, a mixture combining 60 forward primers for TCR Vbeta segments and 13 reverse primers for TCR Jbeta segments was used. TCRdb retrieved this table from immuneACCESS and kept in-frame rearrangements only. Not all clones are present; in checked studies, unresolved V genes account for under half, and no reason is known for the remainder. Here the sample has 70,000 to 90,000 clones; just over 70% occur a single time. Over 4.5% of the sample comes from the top ten. Sequencing used PBMCs. All receptors derive from a man in his sixties in good health and CMV-seropositive.

The chain combines TRBV28 with TRBJ2-5; no clear D gene. The CDR3 length is 12 residues. V was trimmed by 5 bases and J by 5 bases, leaving 9 bases between them. Germline CDR1 is MDHEN and CDR2 is SYDVKM. This CDR3 is CASSPHGETQYF. The DNA of the CDR3 is TGTGCCAGCAGTCCCCACGGTGAGACCCAGTACTTC.

This sequence joins TRBV7-2 and TRBJ1-1; D possibly corresponds to TRBD1 (5 bases). The V gene's germline CDR1 is SGHTA and CDR2 FQGNSA. With 5 bases removed from V and 3 bases from J, the gap between germline ends came to 16 bases. CDR3 length: 15 amino acids. Here the CDR3 DNA reads TGTGCCAGCAGCACCTATTCCAGGGTCGACACTGAAGCTTTCTTT. Its translation is CASSTYSRVDTEAFF. The entire variable domain, with the rest obtained from reference TRBV7-2 and TRBJ1-1, is as follows: GAGVSQSPSNKVTEKGKDVELRCDPISGHTALYWYRQSLGQGLEFLIYFQGNSAPDKSGLPSDRFSAERTGGSVSTLTIQRTQQEDSAVYLCASSTYSRVDTEAFFGQGTRLTVV.

The V and J genes are TRBV7-9 and TRBJ1-4, with TRBD1 matching over 10 bases. With V trimmed by 3 bases and J by 7 bases, 5 bases remained unmatched. The CDR3 spans 15 residues. Germline CDR1 is SEHNR and CDR2 is FQNEAQ (reference sequence). The CDR3: CASSLRQGASEKLFF. The CDR3 DNA follows: TGTGCCAGCAGCTTGCGACAGGGGGCGAGTGAAAAACTGTTTTTT.

J is TRBJ2-1 and V is TRBV5-1, with 10 bases aligning to TRBD2. The CDR3 is made up of 15 amino acids. CDR1 and CDR2 (germline): SGHRS, YFSETQ. V gave up 5 bases and J gave up 5 bases; unmatched junction bases: 7. DNA of the CDR3: TGCGCCAGCAGTCAGAGCGGGAGGGGGGACAATGAGCAGTTCTTC. Its translation is CASSQSGRGDNEQFF.

The chain uses TRBV10-1 and TRBJ2-7; 7 positions agree with TRBD1. Germline CDR1 reads WNHNN; CDR2 reads SYGVQD (reference sequence). Trimming removed 4 bases from V and 4 bases from J; junction bases left unmatched: 7. The CDR3 length is 14 residues. For the CDR3, the DNA is TGCGCCAGCAGTGCCGACAGGGTGGATTACGAGCAGTACTTC. Translation gives CASSADRVDYEQYF.

The gene calls are TRBV2 and TRBJ2-1, with 15 nucleotides matching TRBD2. The germline gives CDR1 SNHLY, CDR2 FYNNEI. The V gene end was trimmed by 5 bases and the J gene end by 12 bases; junction bases not matched to a gene: 5. The CDR3 is 14 residues long. The DNA for the CDR3 is TGTGCCAGCAGTCGCGGGGGACTAGCGGGAGGGCAGTTCTTC. Translation: CASSRGGLAGGQFF.

The chain is built from TRBV4-1 and TRBJ1-2; D is unresolved. Trimming shortened V by 3 bases and J by 4 bases, and 6 bases separated the two germline ends. This CDR3 spans 12 amino acids. Germline values: CDR1 MGHRA, CDR2 YSYEKL. The CDR3, as DNA: TGCGCCAGCAGCCAGTCGGGCTATGGCTACACCTTC. This encodes CASSQSGYGYTF.

The chain joins TRBV5-5 to TRBJ2-7, with D perhaps TRBD1 (6 bases). CDR3 length: 12 amino acids. Germline V CDR1 and CDR2: SGHKS, YYEKEE (reference sequence). Trimming pared 4 bases from V and 4 bases from J, leaving 9 bases between. As DNA, the CDR3 is TGTGCCAGCAGCCCGACAGGATACGAGCAGTACTTC. Its translation: CASSPTGYEQYF. Looking up the rest from reference TRBV5-5 and TRBJ2-7 gives the full variable domain: DAGVTQSPTHLIKTRGQQVTLRCSPISGHKSVSWYQQVLGQGPQFIFQYYEKEERGRGNFPDRFSARQFPNYSSELNVNALLLGDSALYLCASSPTGYEQYFGPGTRLTVT.

V is TRBV5-1 and J is TRBJ2-5, with D unclear. The CDR3 loop spans 14 amino acids. CDR1 is SGHRS, CDR2 YFSETQ, per germline. V was shortened by 1 base and J by 2 bases, with 9 bases between the two germline ends. This CDR3 reads CASSLYTSQETQYF. CDR3 in DNA: TGCGCCAGCAGCTTGTACACAAGTCAAGAGACCCAGTACTTC.

V is TRBV7-9 and J is TRBJ2-3; maybe TRBD1 (5 bases). V lost 2 bases and J 1 base, leaving 13 bases between the germline ends. The germline CDR1 and CDR2 sequences are SEHNR and FQNEAQ (reference sequence). The CDR3 covers 16 residues. The CDR3 sequence is CASSLLGPRGTDTQYF. For the CDR3, the DNA is TGTGCCAGCAGCTTACTGGGGCCCCGGGGCACAGATACGCAGTATTTT.

The chain carries TRBV7-8 and TRBJ1-2; 12 nucleotides agree with TRBD1. Germline lookup yields CDR1 SGHVS and CDR2 FQNEAQ. Germline trimming cut 1 base from V and 8 bases from J; bases unmatched to any gene: 11. CDR3 length: 17 amino acids. CDR3: CASSLVKGDRGPGGYTF. The CDR3 coding sequence is TGTGCCAGCAGCTTAGTGAAGGGGGACAGGGGGCCTGGAGGCTACACCTTC.

The rearrangement links TRBV14 to TRBJ2-7; 7 nucleotides line up with TRBD2. Germline assignment: CDR1 SGHDN and CDR2 FVKESK. The CDR3 has 15 residues. V lost 1 base and J lost 6; bases outside the gene matches: 9. The DNA of the CDR3 is TGTGCCAGCAGCCAAGTGGGCGGGAGCTTGTCCGAGCAGTACTTC. Translated, it gives CASSQVGGSLSEQYF.

The chain combines TRBV7-9 with TRBJ1-2; tentative D call: TRBD1 (5 bases). Germline-derived CDR1 and CDR2 are SEHNR and FQNEAQ (reference sequence). The V end was cut by 6 bases, the J end by 0 bases, with 14 bases between. This CDR3 spans 15 amino acids. CDR3 in amino acids: CASSPGGSPNYGYTF. As DNA, the CDR3 is TGTGCCAGCAGTCCGGGGGGATCACCTAACTATGGCTACACCTTC.

This clone was picked up one time. The J gene is TRBJ2-3, the V gene TRBV5-4, with 9 positions matching TRBD2. Germline CDR1 and CDR2: SGHNT and YYREEE (reference sequence). With V trimmed by 2 bases and J by 2 bases, 3 bases remained unmatched. The CDR3 is 15 amino acids. The CDR3 protein is CASSFSGGSTDTQYF. The DNA of the CDR3 is TGTGCCAGCAGCTTTAGCGGGGGCTCCACAGATACGCAGTATTTT.

The genes are TRBV4-1 and TRBJ2-1; D might be TRBD2 (6 bases). V lost 3 bases to trimming and J lost 2 bases, with 20 bases between them. The CDR3 contains 18 residues. The germline V gene has CDR1 MGHRA and CDR2 YSYEKL. CDR3 sequence reads: CASSQGRGRTLTYNEQFF. The CDR3 nucleotides are TGCGCCAGCAGCCAGGGGCGGGGCAGAACCTTAACCTACAATGAGCAGTTCTTC.

The chain is built from TRBV5-1 and TRBJ1-6; D is ambiguous. V was trimmed by 4 bases and J by 7 bases, leaving 18 bases between them. This CDR3 is 16 amino acids long. Per the germline V gene, CDR1 is SGHRS and CDR2 is YFSETQ. The CDR3 DNA reads TGCGCCAGCAGCCCGCTAAGAGGTTCTGGAAATTCACCCCTCCACTTT. It encodes CASSPLRGSGNSPLHF.

This clone came up a few times. The CDR3, as DNA: TGTGCCAGCAGCTTACAGGACTTGCCGAATTCACCCCTCCACTTT. The encoded protein is CASSLQDLPNSPLHF. V usage is TRBV7-8 and J usage is TRBJ1-6, with D unclear. V dropped 2 bases and J dropped 7 bases, with 12 bases sitting between them. CDR3 length: 15 residues. CDR1 and CDR2 from the germline V gene are SGHVS and FQNEAQ.

This clone was recorded once. The chain joins TRBV5-4 to TRBJ2-5, with 7 bases matching TRBD2. The CDR3 length is 15 residues. After removal of 2 bases from V and 5 bases from J, the junction contained 9 bases not matched to a gene. Germline lookup yields CDR1 SGHNT and CDR2 YYREEE (reference sequence). Here the CDR3 DNA reads TGTGCCAGCAGCTTACGACTAGCAGGGTTGGAGACCCAGTACTTC. Translated: CASSLRLAGLETQYF.

This clone appeared once. This chain joins TRBV18 and TRBJ2-1; 7 bases align to TRBD2. V shed 1 base and J 5 bases; nucleotides not matched to a gene: 11. The CDR3 has 17 residues. Germline CDR1 is KGHSH and CDR2 is LQKENI. The DNA of the CDR3 is TGTGCCAGCTCACCACTTTCGGCGGCTAGCGGACACAATGAGCAGTTCTTC. This encodes CASSPLSAASGHNEQFF.

The V and J genes are TRBV27 and TRBJ2-3, with TRBD1 matching 8 bases. This CDR3 has 16 residues. J lost 2 bases, V lost 5 bases, and 9 bases had no gene match. The germline CDR1 and CDR2 sequences are MNHEY and SMNVEV (reference sequence). In DNA, the CDR3 is TGTGCCAGCAGTGTCCTAGGACAGGGAACCACAGATACGCAGTATTTT. Protein: CASSVLGQGTTDTQYF.

The V gene is TRBV18, the J gene TRBJ2-1, with 9 nucleotides matching TRBD2. The V gene's germline CDR1 is KGHSH and CDR2 LQKENI. The CDR3 is 15 amino acids. V gave up 3 bases and J gave up 6 bases; unmatched junction bases: 6. In nucleotides, the CDR3 is TGTGCCAGCTCACCGATAGCGGGAGAGGTCAATGAGCAGTTCTTC. This gives the protein CASSPIAGEVNEQFF. The full variable domain, rest sourced from reference TRBV18 and TRBJ2-1, is NAGVMQNPRHLVRRRGQEARLRCSPMKGHSHVYWYRQLPEEGLKFMVYLQKENIIDESGMPKERFSAEFPKEGPSILRIQQVVRGDSAAYFCASSPIAGEVNEQFFGPGTRLTVL.

CDR3 DNA sequence: TGTGCCAGCAGCAAAAGGACAGCTGGGAACACTGAAGCTTTCTTT. Encoded protein: CASSKRTAGNTEAFF. The J gene is TRBJ1-1, the V gene TRBV4-2; D may be TRBD1 (6 bases). Between the trimmed V and J ends, which lost 5 bases and 1 base, there was a span of 14 bases. The CDR3 has 15 residues. Germline V lookup: CDR1 LGHNA, CDR2 YNFKEQ.

The CDR3 is CASSIGTDTEAFF. In DNA, the CDR3 is TGTGCCAGCAGCATTGGGACAGACACTGAAGCTTTCTTT. The J gene is TRBJ1-1, the V gene TRBV9; the match to TRBD1 covers 7 bases. Trimming at V came to 4 bases and at J to 3 bases, leaving 3 bases not matched to a gene. This CDR3 spans 13 amino acids. Germline CDR1 and CDR2: SGDLS and YYNGEE.